What follows describes a single T cell receptor (beta chain). Its target is unknown. The sample is drawn from a study of regulatory and conventional T cells in RAG deficiency. Regarding the study as a whole: Shorter CDR3s in all patient subsets; >80% Treg-Tconv overlap in Omenn.

The CDR3 has 15 residues. Trimming cost V 7 bases and J 4 bases; bases outside gene matches: 12. Germline CDR1 is MDHEN and CDR2 is SYDVKM. Sequencing was performed with immunoSEQ multiplex PCR; in TCRdb, only in-frame clones are kept and a portion is missing. Of tens of thousands of clones in the sample, 90% to 95% were seen once. The sorted conventional CD4+ T cells were CD25-low and CD127-high, with genomic DNA sequenced. The same data also contributed to another study, on regulatory T cells. In that study: The PCR used 52 TRBV and 13 TRBJ primers.

The sample was CD25- CD4+ T cells sorted from blood. The genes are TRBV28 and TRBJ2-7; 8 positions agree with TRBD1. The sequence was collected from a human donor in good health. The CDR3: CASTSFRDRSYEQYF. CDR3 in DNA: TGTGCCAGCACCTCCTTCCGGGACAGGTCATACGAGCAGTACTTC. The full variable domain, with the rest looked up from reference TRBV28 and TRBJ2-7, is DVKVTQSSRYLVKRTGEKVFLECVQDMDHENMFWYRQDPGLGLRLIYFSYDVKMKEKGDIPEGYSVSREKKERFSLILESASTNQTSMYLCASTSFRDRSYEQYFGPGTRLTVT.